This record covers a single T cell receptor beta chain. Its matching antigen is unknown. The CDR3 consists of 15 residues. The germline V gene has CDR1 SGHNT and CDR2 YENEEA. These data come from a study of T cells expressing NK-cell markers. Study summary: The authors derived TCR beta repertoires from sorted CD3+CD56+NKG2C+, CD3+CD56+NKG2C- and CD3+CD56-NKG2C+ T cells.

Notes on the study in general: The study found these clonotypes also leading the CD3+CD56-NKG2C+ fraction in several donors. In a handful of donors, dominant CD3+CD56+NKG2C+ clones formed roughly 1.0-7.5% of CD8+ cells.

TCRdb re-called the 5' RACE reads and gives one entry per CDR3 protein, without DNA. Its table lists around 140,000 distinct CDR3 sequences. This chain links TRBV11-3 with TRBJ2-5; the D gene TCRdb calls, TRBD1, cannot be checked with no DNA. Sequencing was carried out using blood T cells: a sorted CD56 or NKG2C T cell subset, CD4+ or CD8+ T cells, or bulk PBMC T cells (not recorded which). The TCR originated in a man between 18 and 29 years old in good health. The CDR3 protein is CASSSRDRAQETQYF.